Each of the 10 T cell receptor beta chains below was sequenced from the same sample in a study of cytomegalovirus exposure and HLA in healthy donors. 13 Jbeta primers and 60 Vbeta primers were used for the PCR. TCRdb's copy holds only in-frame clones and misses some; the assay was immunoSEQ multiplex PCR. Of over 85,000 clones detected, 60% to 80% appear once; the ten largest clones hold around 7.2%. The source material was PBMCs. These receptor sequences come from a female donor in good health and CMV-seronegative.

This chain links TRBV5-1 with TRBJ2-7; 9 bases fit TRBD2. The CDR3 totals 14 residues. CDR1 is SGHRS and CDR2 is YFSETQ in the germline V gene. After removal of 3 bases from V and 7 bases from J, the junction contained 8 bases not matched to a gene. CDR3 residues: CASSWVAGAEEQYF. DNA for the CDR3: TGCGCCAGCAGCTGGGTAGCGGGGGCGGAAGAGCAGTACTTC.

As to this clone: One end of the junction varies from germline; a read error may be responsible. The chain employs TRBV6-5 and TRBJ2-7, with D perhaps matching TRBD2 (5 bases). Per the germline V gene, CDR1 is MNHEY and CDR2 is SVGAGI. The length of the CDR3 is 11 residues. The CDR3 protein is CAISEGPEQYF. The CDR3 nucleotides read TGTGCCATCAGTGAGGGTCCGGAGCAGTACTTC.

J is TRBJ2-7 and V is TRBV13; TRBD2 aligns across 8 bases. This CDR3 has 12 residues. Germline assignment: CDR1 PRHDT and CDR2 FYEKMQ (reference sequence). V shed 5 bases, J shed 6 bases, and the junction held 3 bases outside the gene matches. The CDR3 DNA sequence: TGTGCCAGCAGCGTTAGCGGGACCGAGCAGTACTTC. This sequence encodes CASSVSGTEQYF.

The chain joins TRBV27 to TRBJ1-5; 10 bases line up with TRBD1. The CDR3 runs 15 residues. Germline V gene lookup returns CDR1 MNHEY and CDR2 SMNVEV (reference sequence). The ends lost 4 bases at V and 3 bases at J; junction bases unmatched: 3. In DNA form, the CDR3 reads TGTGCCAGCAGTTCGGGACAGGGGTACAATCAGCCCCAGCATTTT. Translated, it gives CASSSGQGYNQPQHF.

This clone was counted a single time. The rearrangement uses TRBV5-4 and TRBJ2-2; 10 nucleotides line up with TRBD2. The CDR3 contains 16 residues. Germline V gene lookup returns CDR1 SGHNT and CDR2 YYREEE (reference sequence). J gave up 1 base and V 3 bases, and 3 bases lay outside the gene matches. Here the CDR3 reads CASSSGLARNTGELFF. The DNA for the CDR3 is TGTGCCAGCAGCTCGGGACTAGCGAGGAACACCGGGGAGCTGTTTTTT.

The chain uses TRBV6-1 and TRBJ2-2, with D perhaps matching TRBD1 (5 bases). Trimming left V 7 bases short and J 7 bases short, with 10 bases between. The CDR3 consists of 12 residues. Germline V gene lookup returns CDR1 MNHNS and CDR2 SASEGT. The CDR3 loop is CASTAGHGELFF. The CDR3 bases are TGTGCCAGCACGGCAGGGCACGGGGAGCTGTTTTTT.

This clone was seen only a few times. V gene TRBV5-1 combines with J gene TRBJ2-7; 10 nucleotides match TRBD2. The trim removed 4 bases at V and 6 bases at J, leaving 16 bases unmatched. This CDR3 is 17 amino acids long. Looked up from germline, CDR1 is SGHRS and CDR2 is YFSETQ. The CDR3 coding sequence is TGCGCCAGCAGCCCTCAACCATACGGACTAGCGGATACCGAGCAGTACTTC. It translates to CASSPQPYGLADTEQYF.

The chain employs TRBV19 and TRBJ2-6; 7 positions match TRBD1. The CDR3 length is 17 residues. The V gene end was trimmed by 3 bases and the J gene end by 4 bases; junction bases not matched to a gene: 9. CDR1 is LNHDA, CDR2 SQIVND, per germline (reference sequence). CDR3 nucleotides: TGTGCCAGTAGTATTAACCCTGACAGGGCAGGGGCCAACGTCCTGACTTTC. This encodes CASSINPDRAGANVLTF.

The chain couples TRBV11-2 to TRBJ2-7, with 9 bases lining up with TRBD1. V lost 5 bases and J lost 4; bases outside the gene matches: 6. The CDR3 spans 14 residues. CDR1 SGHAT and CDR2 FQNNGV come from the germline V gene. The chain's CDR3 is CASSPLTGGYEQYF. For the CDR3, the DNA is TGTGCCAGCAGCCCCCTGACAGGGGGTTACGAGCAGTACTTC.

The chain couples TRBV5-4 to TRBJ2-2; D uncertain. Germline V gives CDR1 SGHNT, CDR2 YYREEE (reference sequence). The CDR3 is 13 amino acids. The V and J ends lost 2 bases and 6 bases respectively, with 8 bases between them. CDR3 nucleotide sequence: TGTGCCAGCAGCTTTGGCCCCGCCGGGGAGCTGTTTTTT. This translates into CASSFGPAGELFF.